This T cell receptor beta chain originates from a study of long-term antiretroviral therapy in people with HIV. Samples were assayed with immunoSEQ v3.0 at survey level. Profiling relied on immunoSEQ multiplex PCR, and the TCRdb table lists in-frame clones only, not all of them. Of about 36,000 clones listed, 80% are singletons. Study-level findings and limits: Increased diversity was seen after ART, yet it remained lower than in transplant donor controls. Pre-ART clonal expansions dominated every time point's repertoire.

On this clone: Antigen: not known.

Every one of the participants with HIV received treatment in the United States. This CDR3 has 13 amino acids. Germline-derived CDR1 and CDR2 are MNHNS and SASEGT. V was shortened by 4 bases and J by 2 bases, with 9 bases between the two germline ends. The sequenced sample was unsorted PBMCs, obtained 3.4 years after starting antiretroviral therapy. The sequence came from a man aged 30-40 years with HIV. V is TRBV6-1 and J is TRBJ2-7; weak D call: TRBD2 (6 bases). CDR3 nucleotides: TGTGCCAGCAGTGCTAGCGCTACCTACGAGCAGTACTTC. It translates to CASSASATYEQYF.